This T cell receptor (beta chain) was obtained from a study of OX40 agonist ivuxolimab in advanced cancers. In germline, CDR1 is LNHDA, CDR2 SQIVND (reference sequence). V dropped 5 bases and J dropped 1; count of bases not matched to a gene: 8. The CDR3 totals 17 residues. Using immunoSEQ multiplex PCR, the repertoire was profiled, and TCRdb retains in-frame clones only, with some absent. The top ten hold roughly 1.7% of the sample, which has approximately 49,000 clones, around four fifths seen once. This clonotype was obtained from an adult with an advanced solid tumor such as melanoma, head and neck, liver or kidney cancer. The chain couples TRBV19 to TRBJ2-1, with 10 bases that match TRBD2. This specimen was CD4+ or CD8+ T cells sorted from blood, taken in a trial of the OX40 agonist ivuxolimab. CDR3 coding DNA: TGTGCCAGTAGTTCCCTAGCGGGAGCATGGTCCTACAATGAGCAGTTCTTC. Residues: CASSSLAGAWSYNEQFF.